The 27 T cell receptor beta chains presented below share a single source sample, sequenced in a study of blood T cells in healthy people across ages (dated by TCRdb to the mid-2010s). The method was 5' RACE. Sequencer: Illumina HiSeq 2500. A second roughly 7 to 12 cycle PCR used a sample-barcoded 5' primer and a J-beta primer mix. TCRdb cleaned the public reads at Q25 with fastp, built clones with MiXCR and kept in-frame beta chains. Every entry covers one CDR3 protein and lists the most common genes and DNA from its rows. The sample table holds 1.5 million to 2 million distinct CDR3 sequences, of which less than 50% were seen once. Of the sample, 2.1% falls within the top ten clones. The sequenced sample was blood. The receptors shown here come from a woman aged 40-49 years in good health.

Note on this clonotype: An end of the junction differs from the germline gene, which may be a read error. The CDR3 here is CASSFSTGNSLLHF. The CDR3 nucleotides read TGTGCCAGCAGTTTCTCGACAGGGAATTCACTCCTCCACTTT. The chain carries TRBV27 and TRBJ1-6; 7 bases line up with TRBD1. CDR3 size: 14 residues. Germline lookup yields CDR1 MNHEY and CDR2 SMNVEV (reference sequence).

The chain carries TRBV4-3 and TRBJ1-4, with no clear D. The CDR3 extends over 15 amino acids. The ends were cut back, 1 base at V and 3 bases at J, with 9 bases in the middle. Germline loops: CDR1 LGHNA, CDR2 YSLEER. The CDR3 DNA reads TGCGCCAGCAGCCAAGTAAACAGTGCTAATGAAAAACTGTTTTTT. It is translated as CASSQVNSANEKLFF.

As for this clonotype: At one end, the junction sequence differs from germline, possibly due to a read error. The chain has TRBV5-1 and TRBJ2-1; D is perhaps TRBD1 (5 bases). Looked up from germline, CDR1 is SGHRS and CDR2 is YFSETQ. There are 16 residues in the CDR3. CDR3 in amino acids: CASSLATGSSYNGQFF. The CDR3, as DNA: TGCGCCAGCAGCTTGGCAACAGGAAGCTCCTACAATGGGCAGTTCTTC. Complete variable domain (other parts from reference TRBV5-1 and TRBJ2-1): KAGVTQTPRYLIKTRGQQVTLSCSPISGHRSVSWYQQTPGQGLQFLFEYFSETQRNKGNFPGRFSGRQFSNSRSEMNVSTLELGDSALYLCASSLATGSSYNGQFFGPGTRLTVL.

This clonotype occurred a few times. The chain couples TRBV6-5 to TRBJ1-1, with 9 bases identical to TRBD1. Trimming removed 6 bases from V and 7 bases from J; junction bases left unmatched: 15. Per germline, CDR1 MNHEY and CDR2 SVGAGI. This CDR3 is 16 amino acids long. The CDR3 DNA sequence: TGTGCCAGCAGACCCTTAACAGGGGGCTCAGGGGGTGAAGCTTTCTTT. It encodes CASRPLTGGSGGEAFF.

This clonotype showed up just a few times. The genes are TRBV5-6 and TRBJ2-4, with D unresolved. Trimming shortened V by 0 bases and J by 6 bases, and 13 bases separated the two germline ends. CDR3 size: 15 residues. Per the germline V gene, CDR1 is SGHDT and CDR2 is YYEEEE. The CDR3 DNA is TGTGCCAGCAGCTTGGATCCTGGGCCCTCAAACATTCAGTACTTC. It specifies CASSLDPGPSNIQYF.

This chain joins TRBV6-2 or TRBV6-3 and TRBJ2-1, with D possibly being TRBD1 or TRBD2 (5 bases each). Germline CDR1 and CDR2: MNHEY and SVGEGT. Trimming took off 8 bases at V and 7 bases at J, with 27 bases between the two ends. The CDR3 is 17 residues long. CDR3 in DNA: TGTGCCAGCGGGGGATCACTACCGGGACCGAGCGTTAATGAGCAGTTCTTC. Its protein is CASGGSLPGPSVNEQFF.

This clonotype was observed a single time. V gene TRBV7-2 combines with J gene TRBJ2-3; 7 nucleotides line up with TRBD2. Trimming took 2 bases from V and 1 from J; bases not matched to a gene: 3. This CDR3 spans 15 amino acids. Germline CDR1 is SGHTA and CDR2 is FQGNSA. DNA of the CDR3: TGTGCCAGCAGCTTAAAAAGCGGGGGCACAGATACGCAGTATTTT. This encodes CASSLKSGGTDTQYF.

The chain joins TRBV7-8 to TRBJ2-3; weak D call: TRBD2 (5 bases). The CDR3 totals 15 residues. The germline V gene has CDR1 SGHVS and CDR2 FQNEAQ. The ends were cut back, 1 base at V and 4 bases at J, with 12 bases in the middle. CDR3 DNA: TGTGCCAGCAGCTTAGACGCGGGTTTTCCAGATACGCAGTATTTT. Translating it yields CASSLDAGFPDTQYF. The full variable domain, its missing parts supplied by reference TRBV7-8 and TRBJ2-3, is GAGVSQSPRYKVAKRGQDVALRCDPISGHVSLFWYQQALGQGPEFLTYFQNEAQLDKSGLPSDRFFAERPEGSVSTLKIQRTQQEDSAVYLCASSLDAGFPDTQYFGPGTRLTVL.

This chain uses TRBV20-1 with TRBJ2-1; TRBD2 matches at 9 bases. The germline V gene encodes CDR1 DFQATT and CDR2 SNEGSKA (reference sequence). With V trimmed by 1 base and J by 3 bases, 1 base remained unmatched. The CDR3 is made up of 14 amino acids. Written as DNA, the CDR3 is TGCAGTGCTAGAGTGACTAGCGGCTACAATGAGCAGTTCTTC. It codes for CSARVTSGYNEQFF.

This clonotype was picked up a small number of times. This rearrangement joins TRBV4-3 to TRBJ2-1; 8 nucleotides match TRBD2. CDR3 length: 16 amino acids. Germline lookup yields CDR1 LGHNA and CDR2 YSLEER. With V trimmed by 1 base and J by 6 bases, 8 bases remained unmatched. The DNA for the CDR3 is TGCGCCAGCAGCCAAGGGGTACGGGGGGGCTCCAATGAGCAGTTCTTC. It specifies CASSQGVRGGSNEQFF.

This clonotype has a handful of counts. V usage is TRBV7-2 and J usage is TRBJ2-5, with 8 nucleotides matching TRBD1. The end of the DNA is better explained by TRBJ2-7, so the J call may be wrong. The V gene's germline CDR1 is SGHTA and CDR2 FQGNSA. This CDR3 region has 15 residues. CDR3 nucleotide sequence: TGTGCCAGCAGCTTAGGACAGGGGATTGCGTACGAGCAGTACTTC. Its protein is CASSLGQGIAYEQYF.

As regards this clonotype: At one end, the junction sequence differs from germline, possibly due to a read error. The chain is built from TRBV4-2 and TRBJ2-5, with D unresolved. The CDR3 has 15 amino acids. Looked up from germline, CDR1 is LGHNA and CDR2 is YNFKEQ. This CDR3 is CASSQDLGVLEAQYF. The CDR3 DNA follows: TGTGCCAGCAGCCAAGATCTCGGAGTATTAGAGGCCCAGTACTTC.

J is TRBJ2-1 and V is TRBV3-1; 8 bases agree with TRBD1. V was pared by 1 base and J by 10 bases, with 12 bases of the junction left unmatched. CDR3 length: 16 residues. The germline CDR1 and CDR2 sequences are LGHDT and YNNKEL (reference sequence). In nucleotides, the CDR3 is TGTGCCAGCAGCCAAGTGGGCGGGACAGGAGGATACGAGCAGTTCTTC. This encodes CASSQVGGTGGYEQFF.

The chain is built from TRBV24-1 and TRBJ2-3; 7 bases match TRBD1. V lost 5 bases and J lost 2; bases outside the gene matches: 6. Germline loops: CDR1 KGHDR, CDR2 SFDVKD. The CDR3 spans 15 residues. CDR3 bases: TGTGCCACCAGTGTAGGACAGGTCGTCACAGATACGCAGTATTTT. It encodes CATSVGQVVTDTQYF.

This clonotype was seen more than once but under ten times. This chain connects TRBV10-3 to TRBJ1-2, with D perhaps TRBD1 (5 bases). V lost 5 bases and J 8 bases, leaving 15 bases between the germline ends. This CDR3 region has 13 residues. CDR1 and CDR2 (germline): ENHRY, SYGVKD. CDR3 sequence reads: CAISKESGAGYTF. CDR3 bases: TGTGCCATCAGTAAAGAATCCGGGGCCGGCTACACCTTC.

To note about this clonotype: A junction boundary mismatches the germline segment, possibly from a read error. The gene calls are TRBV6-5 and TRBJ2-1; D tentatively reads TRBD1 or TRBD2 (5 bases each). There are 13 residues in the CDR3. Germline values: CDR1 MNHEY, CDR2 SVGAGI. The CDR3 region has the DNA TGTGCCAGCAGTGACTCGTACGGGGACGAGCAGTTCTTC. It is translated as CASSDSYGDEQFF.

This rearrangement joins TRBV5-5 to TRBJ1-4; 9 bases agree with TRBD1. The CDR3 consists of 16 residues. Germline V gene sequence: CDR1 SGHKS, CDR2 YYEKEE (reference sequence). V lost 4 bases to trimming and J lost 8 bases; unmatched junction nucleotides: 12. The CDR3 region is CASSHKGDRAIEKLFF. CDR3 coding DNA: TGTGCCAGCAGCCATAAAGGGGACAGGGCGATAGAAAAACTGTTTTTT.

V usage is TRBV5-1 and J usage is TRBJ2-7, with 9 bases matching TRBD1. The J segment lost 5 bases and the V segment lost 6 bases, leaving 6 bases of the junction unmatched. The CDR3 is made up of 13 amino acids. Germline CDR1 and CDR2: SGHRS and YFSETQ. The CDR3 protein is CASTWTGAHEQYF. CDR3 in DNA: TGCGCCAGCACCTGGACAGGGGCCCACGAGCAGTACTTC.

The table lists this clonotype with a few counts. V gene TRBV6-5 combines with J gene TRBJ2-7; 7 bases align to TRBD2. J gave up 1 base and V 5 bases, and 5 bases lay outside the gene matches. CDR1 MNHEY and CDR2 SVGAGI come from the germline V gene. The CDR3 runs 14 residues. The CDR3 nucleotides read TGTGCCAGCAGTGCGGCTAGCGGATCCTACGAGCAGTACTTC. This sequence encodes CASSAASGSYEQYF.

This chain links TRBV7-6 with TRBJ2-1, with 11 bases identical to TRBD2. After removal of 1 base from V and 2 bases from J, the junction contained 4 bases not matched to a gene. The CDR3 extends over 17 amino acids. The germline V gene has CDR1 SGHVS and CDR2 FNYEAQ. The CDR3 DNA is TGTGCCAGCAGCTTAGGGGTAGCGGGGGGGCCCTACAATGAGCAGTTCTTC. It encodes CASSLGVAGGPYNEQFF.

The chain links TRBV6-4 to TRBJ2-1; no clear D. Matching the DNA end better, TRBJ2-7 makes the J call doubtful. Germline V gene sequence: CDR1 MRHNA, CDR2 SNTAGT. There are 17 residues in the CDR3. CDR3: CASSDSYSPSSYNEQYF. CDR3 nucleotide sequence: TGTGCCAGCAGTGACTCCTACAGCCCGAGCTCCTACAATGAGCAGTACTTC.

The chain couples TRBV7-9 to TRBJ1-5; 7 bases align to TRBD1. This CDR3 has 14 amino acids. The V segment lost 0 bases and the J segment 5 bases; nucleotides outside the gene matches: 1. Germline-derived CDR1 and CDR2 are SEHNR and FQNEAQ (reference sequence). The DNA of the CDR3 is TGTGCCAGCAGCTTAGCCGGGACAGATCAGCCCCAGCATTTT. Protein sequence: CASSLAGTDQPQHF.

V gene TRBV5-1 combines with J gene TRBJ1-1; maybe TRBD1 (6 bases). CDR3 length: 17 amino acids. V lost 0 bases and J lost 2, with 17 bases in between. Per germline, CDR1 SGHRS and CDR2 YFSETQ. The CDR3 spells CASSLGAPQGGNTEAFF. The CDR3 DNA follows: TGCGCCAGCAGCTTGGGGGCCCCACAGGGCGGAAACACTGAAGCTTTCTTT.

CDR3 amino acids: CSARDQVGVGYTF. The CDR3 DNA follows: TGCAGTGCTAGAGATCAAGTAGGGGTTGGCTACACCTTC. V is TRBV20-1 and J is TRBJ1-2; possible D gene TRBD1, 5 bases. The germline gives CDR1 DFQATT, CDR2 SNEGSKA (reference sequence). This CDR3 region has 13 residues. V lost 0 bases and J 7 bases, leaving 12 bases between the germline ends.

This clonotype was observed a handful of times. The chain has TRBV28 and TRBJ2-1; D is perhaps TRBD1 or TRBD2 (6 bases each). The CDR3 is 15 residues long. Germline V gene lookup returns CDR1 MDHEN and CDR2 SYDVKM. V dropped 5 bases and J dropped 6 bases, with 17 bases sitting between them. The CDR3: CASSPRGAGSNEQFF. The DNA of the CDR3 is TGTGCCAGCAGTCCTAGGGGGGCCGGGAGCAATGAGCAGTTCTTC.

The J gene is TRBJ2-1, the V gene TRBV20-1, with 7 bases identical to TRBD2. The CDR3 consists of 14 residues. The trim removed 7 bases at V and 4 bases at J, leaving 10 bases unmatched. CDR1 DFQATT and CDR2 SNEGSKA come from the germline V gene (reference sequence). CDR3 DNA: TGCAGTGGGTCCCAAGCGGGGACTTACAATGAGCAGTTCTTC. This codes for CSGSQAGTYNEQFF.

The chain links TRBV3-1 to TRBJ1-2; 7 nucleotides match TRBD1. Germline V gives CDR1 LGHDT, CDR2 YNNKEL (reference sequence). The junction had 7 bases not matched to a gene; V was cut back by 1 base and J by 8 bases. The CDR3 loop spans 14 amino acids. The CDR3 sequence is CASSQGTGRQGYTF. Written as DNA, the CDR3 is TGTGCCAGCAGCCAAGGGACAGGAAGGCAGGGCTACACCTTC.